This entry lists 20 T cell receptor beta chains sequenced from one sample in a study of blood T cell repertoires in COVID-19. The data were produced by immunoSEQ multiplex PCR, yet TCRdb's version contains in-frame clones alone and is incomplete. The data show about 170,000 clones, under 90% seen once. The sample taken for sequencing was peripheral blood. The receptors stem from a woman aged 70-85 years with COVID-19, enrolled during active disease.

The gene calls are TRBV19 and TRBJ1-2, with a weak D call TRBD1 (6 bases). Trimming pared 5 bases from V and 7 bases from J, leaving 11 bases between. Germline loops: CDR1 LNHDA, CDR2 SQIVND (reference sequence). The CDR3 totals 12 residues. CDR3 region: CASSLQGAGYTF. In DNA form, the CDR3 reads TGTGCCAGTAGTTTACAGGGCGCTGGCTACACCTTC.

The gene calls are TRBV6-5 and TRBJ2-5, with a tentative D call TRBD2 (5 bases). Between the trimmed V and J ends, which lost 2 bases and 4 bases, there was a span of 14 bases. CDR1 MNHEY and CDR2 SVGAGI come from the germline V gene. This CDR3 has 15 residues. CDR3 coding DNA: TGTGCCAGCAGTTACGGAGGAAGCCTTCCAGAGACCCAGTACTTC. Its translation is CASSYGGSLPETQYF.

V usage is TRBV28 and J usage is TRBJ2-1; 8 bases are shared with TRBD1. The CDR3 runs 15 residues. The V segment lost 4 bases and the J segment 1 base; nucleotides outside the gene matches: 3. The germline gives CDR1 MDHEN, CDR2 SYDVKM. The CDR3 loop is CASSSGQVSYNEQFF. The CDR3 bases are TGTGCCAGCAGTTCGGGACAGGTTTCCTACAATGAGCAGTTCTTC. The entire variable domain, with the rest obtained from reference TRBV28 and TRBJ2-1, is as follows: DVKVTQSSRYLVKRTGEKVFLECVQDMDHENMFWYRQDPGLGLRLIYFSYDVKMKEKGDIPEGYSVSREKKERFSLILESASTNQTSMYLCASSSGQVSYNEQFFGPGTRLTVL.

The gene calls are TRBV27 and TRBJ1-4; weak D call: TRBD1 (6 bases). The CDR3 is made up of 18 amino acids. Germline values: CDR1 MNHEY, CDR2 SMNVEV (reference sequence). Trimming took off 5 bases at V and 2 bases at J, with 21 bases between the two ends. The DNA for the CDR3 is TGTGCCAGCAGTGCTTCCCGGGGGGCGAAAGGGACTAATGAAAAACTGTTTTTT. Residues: CASSASRGAKGTNEKLFF.

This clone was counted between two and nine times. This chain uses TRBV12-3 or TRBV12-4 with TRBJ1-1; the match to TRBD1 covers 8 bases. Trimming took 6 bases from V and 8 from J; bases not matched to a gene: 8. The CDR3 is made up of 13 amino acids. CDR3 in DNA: TGTGCCAGCAGCGACGGGGGGACAGGAGAAGCTTTCTTT. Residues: CASSDGGTGEAFF.

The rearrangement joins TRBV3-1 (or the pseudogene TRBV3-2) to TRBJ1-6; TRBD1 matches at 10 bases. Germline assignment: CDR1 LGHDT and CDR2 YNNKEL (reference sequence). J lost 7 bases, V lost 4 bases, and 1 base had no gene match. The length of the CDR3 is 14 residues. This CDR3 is CASSPGQGNSPLHF. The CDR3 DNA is TGTGCCAGCAGCCCGGGACAGGGGAATTCACCCCTCCACTTT.

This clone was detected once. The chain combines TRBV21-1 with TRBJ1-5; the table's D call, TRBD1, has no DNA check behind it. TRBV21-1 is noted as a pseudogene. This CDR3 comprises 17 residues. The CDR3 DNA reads TGTGCCAGCAGCAAAGTGTGGACATTAAATAGCAATCAGCCCCAGCATTTT. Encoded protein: CASSKVWTLNSNQPQHF.

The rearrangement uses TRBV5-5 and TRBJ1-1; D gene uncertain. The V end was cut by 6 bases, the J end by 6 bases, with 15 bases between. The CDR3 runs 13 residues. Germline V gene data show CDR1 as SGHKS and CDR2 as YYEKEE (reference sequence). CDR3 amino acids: CASIRTAGSEAFF. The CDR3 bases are TGTGCCAGCATCCGGACGGCGGGCTCTGAAGCTTTCTTT.

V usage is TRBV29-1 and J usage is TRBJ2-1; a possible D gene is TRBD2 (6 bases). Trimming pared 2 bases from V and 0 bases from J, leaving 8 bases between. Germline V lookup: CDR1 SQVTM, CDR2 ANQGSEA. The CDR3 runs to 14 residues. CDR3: CSVEPEGSYNEQFF. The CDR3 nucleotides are TGCAGCGTTGAACCGGAGGGCTCCTACAATGAGCAGTTCTTC.

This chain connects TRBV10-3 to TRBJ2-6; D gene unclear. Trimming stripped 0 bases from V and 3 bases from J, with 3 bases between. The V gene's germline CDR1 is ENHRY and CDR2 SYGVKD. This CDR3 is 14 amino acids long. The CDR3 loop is CAISESGGANVLTF. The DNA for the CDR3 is TGTGCCATCAGTGAGTCCGGTGGGGCCAACGTCCTGACTTTC.

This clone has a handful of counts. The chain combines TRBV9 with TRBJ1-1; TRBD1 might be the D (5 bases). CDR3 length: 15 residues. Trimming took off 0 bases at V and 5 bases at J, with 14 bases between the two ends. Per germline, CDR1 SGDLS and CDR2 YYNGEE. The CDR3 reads CASSVVWGGRTEAFF. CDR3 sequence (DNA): TGTGCCAGCAGCGTAGTTTGGGGGGGACGGACTGAAGCTTTCTTT. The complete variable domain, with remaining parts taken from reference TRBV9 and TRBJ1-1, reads DSGVTQTPKHLITATGQRVTLRCSPRSGDLSVYWYQQSLDQGLQFLIQYYNGEERAKGNILERFSAQQFPDLHSELNLSSLELGDSALYFCASSVVWGGRTEAFFGQGTRLTVV.

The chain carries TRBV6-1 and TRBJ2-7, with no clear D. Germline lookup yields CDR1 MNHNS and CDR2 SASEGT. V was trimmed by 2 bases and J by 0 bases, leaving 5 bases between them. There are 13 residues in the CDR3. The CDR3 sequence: CASSEQDSYEQYF. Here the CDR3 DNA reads TGTGCCAGCAGTGAACAGGACTCCTACGAGCAGTACTTC.

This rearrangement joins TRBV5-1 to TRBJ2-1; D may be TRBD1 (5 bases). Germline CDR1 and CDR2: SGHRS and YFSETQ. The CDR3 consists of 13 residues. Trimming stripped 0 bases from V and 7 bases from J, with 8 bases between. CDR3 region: CASSLVGVNEQFF. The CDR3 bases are TGCGCCAGCAGCTTGGTAGGGGTGAATGAGCAGTTCTTC.

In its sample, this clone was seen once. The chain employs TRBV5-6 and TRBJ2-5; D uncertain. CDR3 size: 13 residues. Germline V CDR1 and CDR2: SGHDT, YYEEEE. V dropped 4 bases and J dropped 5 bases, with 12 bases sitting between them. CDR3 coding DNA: TGTGCCAGCAGCCCCGGCGGTTACGAGACCCAGTACTTC. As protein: CASSPGGYETQYF.

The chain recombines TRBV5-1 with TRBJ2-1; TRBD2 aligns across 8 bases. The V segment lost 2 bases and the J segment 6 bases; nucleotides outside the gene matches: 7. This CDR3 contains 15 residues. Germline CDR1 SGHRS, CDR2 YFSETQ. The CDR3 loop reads CASSFGGAAGNEQFF. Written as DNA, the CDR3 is TGCGCCAGCAGCTTCGGGGGGGCTGCGGGCAATGAGCAGTTCTTC.

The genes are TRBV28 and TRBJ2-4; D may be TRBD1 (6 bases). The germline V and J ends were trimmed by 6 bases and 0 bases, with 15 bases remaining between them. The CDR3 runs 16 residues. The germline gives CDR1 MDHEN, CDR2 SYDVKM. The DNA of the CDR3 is TGTGCCAGCAGCTTGACAGGTTCTGTAGCCAAAAACATTCAGTACTTC. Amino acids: CASSLTGSVAKNIQYF.

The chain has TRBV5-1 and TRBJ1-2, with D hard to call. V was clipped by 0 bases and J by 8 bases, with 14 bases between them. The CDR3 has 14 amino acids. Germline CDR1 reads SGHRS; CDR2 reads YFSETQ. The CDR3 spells CASSLDPKGGGYTF. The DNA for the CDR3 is TGCGCCAGCAGCTTGGACCCGAAAGGAGGAGGCTACACCTTC.

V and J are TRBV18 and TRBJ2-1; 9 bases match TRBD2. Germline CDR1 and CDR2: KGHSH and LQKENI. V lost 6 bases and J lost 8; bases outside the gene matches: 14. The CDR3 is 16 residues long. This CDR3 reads CASSRRSRGGTDEQFF. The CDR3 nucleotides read TGTGCCAGCTCCCGCCGGTCGCGGGGGGGCACGGATGAGCAGTTCTTC.

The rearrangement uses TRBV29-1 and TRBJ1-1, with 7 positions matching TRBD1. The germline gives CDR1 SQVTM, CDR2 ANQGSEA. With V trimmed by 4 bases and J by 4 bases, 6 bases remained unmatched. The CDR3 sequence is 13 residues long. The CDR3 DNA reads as TGCAGCGTTGCAGAGGGGGCGGTCACTGAAGCTTTCTTT. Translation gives CSVAEGAVTEAFF.

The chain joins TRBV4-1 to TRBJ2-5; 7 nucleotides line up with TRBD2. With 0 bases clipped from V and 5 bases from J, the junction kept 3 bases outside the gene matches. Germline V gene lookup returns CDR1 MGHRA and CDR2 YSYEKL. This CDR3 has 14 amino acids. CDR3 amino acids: CASSQEGGHETQYF. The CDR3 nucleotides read TGCGCCAGCAGCCAAGAGGGAGGGCACGAGACCCAGTACTTC.